The 10 T cell receptor beta chains below were found in one sample sequenced in a study of CD8+ T cells in alopecia areata. Treatment meaning: oral pan-JAK inhibitor, 5-10 mg twice daily. Extraction of RNA preceded its reverse transcription into cDNA, which served as the sequencing template. Here immunoSEQ multiplex PCR was the method, and the copy in TCRdb shows in-frame clones only, minus some. The table has under 150,000 clones, less than 60% seen once. The sequencing here drew on CD4+ T cells sorted from blood, taken at week 24, from a patient treated with tofacitinib. These receptors originate from a human donor with alopecia areata.

This clone was counted between two and nine times. This chain joins TRBV19 and TRBJ2-2; 11 nucleotides match TRBD1. This CDR3 region has 16 residues. Germline V lookup: CDR1 LNHDA, CDR2 SQIVND (reference sequence). V was pared by 10 bases and J by 6 bases, with 13 bases of the junction left unmatched. DNA of the CDR3: TGTGCCACCTCAATCCGGGACAGGGGGTACCCCGGGGAGCTGTTTTTT. This encodes CATSIRDRGYPGELFF. The whole variable domain, remainder taken from reference TRBV19 and TRBJ2-2, is DGGITQSPKYLFRKEGQNVTLSCEQNLNHDAMYWYRQDPGQGLRLIYYSQIVNDFQKGDIAEGYSVSREKKESFPLTVTSAQKNPTAFYLCATSIRDRGYPGELFFGEGSRLTVL.

V usage is TRBV30 and J usage is TRBJ1-1; D unresolved. V was cut by 0 bases and J by 11 bases, with 10 bases left in between. Germline CDR1 and CDR2: GTSNPN and SVGIG (reference sequence). CDR3 length: 11 amino acids. DNA of the CDR3: TGTGCCTGGAGTGTATCGATAAGGGCTTTCTTT. Amino acid sequence: CAWSVSIRAFF.

This clone was counted a few times. The chain carries TRBV29-1 and TRBJ1-2; TRBD1 aligns across 8 bases. The V and J ends lost 3 bases and 8 bases, in that order; junction bases with no gene match: 8. The CDR3 has 13 amino acids. Germline V gives CDR1 SQVTM, CDR2 ANQGSEA. CDR3 bases: TGCAGCGTTGATGGGAGGACAGGGCCCGGCTACACCTTC. Encoded protein: CSVDGRTGPGYTF.

The V and J genes are TRBV9 and TRBJ2-7; 10 nucleotides align to TRBD2. The CDR3 covers 15 residues. CDR1 and CDR2 from the germline V gene are SGDLS and YYNGEE. V shed 4 bases and J 6 bases; nucleotides not matched to a gene: 10. DNA of the CDR3: TGTGCCAGCAGCCCTCGCCTAGCGGGGGAGGGCGAGCAGTACTTC. The encoded protein is CASSPRLAGEGEQYF. The complete variable domain, with remaining parts taken from reference TRBV9 and TRBJ2-7, reads DSGVTQTPKHLITATGQRVTLRCSPRSGDLSVYWYQQSLDQGLQFLIQYYNGEERAKGNILERFSAQQFPDLHSELNLSSLELGDSALYFCASSPRLAGEGEQYFGPGTRLTVT.

J is TRBJ1-5 and V is TRBV7-9, with TRBD1 identical over 9 bases. Trimming removed 1 base from V and 15 bases from J; junction bases left unmatched: 7. Germline V lookup: CDR1 SEHNR, CDR2 FQNEAQ (reference sequence). This CDR3 contains 13 residues. The CDR3 protein is CASSLGPTGGLHF. In nucleotides, the CDR3 is TGTGCCAGCAGCTTAGGCCCGACAGGGGGTTTGCATTTT.

This chain links TRBV29-1 with TRBJ2-7, with 7 nucleotides matching TRBD1. V gave up 7 bases and J gave up 2 bases; unmatched junction bases: 5. Germline V CDR1 and CDR2: SQVTM, ANQGSEA. This CDR3 region has 12 residues. CDR3 coding DNA: TGCAGCGGTGGGACAGCTACCTACGAGCAGTACTTC. It is translated as CSGGTATYEQYF.

This clone was seen a handful of times. This chain links TRBV29-1 with TRBJ1-1; D uncertain. V lost 8 bases and J lost 0, with 13 bases in between. Germline V lookup: CDR1 SQVTM, CDR2 ANQGSEA. CDR3 length: 13 residues. CDR3 bases: TGCAGCTCCCGGGGAAGACTGAACACTGAAGCTTTCTTT. This codes for CSSRGRLNTEAFF.

The V gene is TRBV29-1, the J gene TRBJ1-5, with D hard to call. The V gene lost 6 bases and the J gene lost 0 bases, with 9 bases spanning the gap. CDR1 is SQVTM and CDR2 is ANQGSEA in the germline V gene. CDR3 size: 13 residues. CDR3: CSVAGNSNQPQHF. The CDR3 nucleotides read TGCAGCGTCGCTGGGAATAGCAATCAGCCCCAGCATTTT.

V usage is TRBV5-6 and J usage is TRBJ1-2; 8 bases are a match to TRBD1. The V segment lost 3 bases and the J segment 4 bases; nucleotides outside the gene matches: 5. The CDR3 is 14 residues long. CDR1 is SGHDT and CDR2 is YYEEEE in the germline V gene. The CDR3 DNA reads as TGTGCCAGCAGCTCACTCAGGGGGCCCTATGGCTACACCTTC. It translates to CASSSLRGPYGYTF.

This chain connects TRBV27 to TRBJ1-4; D is undetermined. Per germline, CDR1 MNHEY and CDR2 SMNVEV (reference sequence). The CDR3 is made up of 12 amino acids. Deletions cut 5 bases from V and 3 bases from J, with 4 bases between. Here the CDR3 DNA reads TGTGCCAGCAGTCGACCTAATGAAAAACTGTTTTTT. Its protein is CASSRPNEKLFF.